The 16 T cell receptor beta chains below all came from one sample that was sequenced in a study of T cells in Graves' hyperthyroidism and ophthalmopathy. RNA transcripts served as the template for amplifying TCR beta CDR3 regions. During a first-round RT-PCR of the TCR CDR3, the HTBI primer set was used. MiXCR, run by TCRdb on the multiplex PCR reads, gives a single entry per CDR3 protein. Among 450,000 to 550,000 distinct CDR3 sequences listed, approximately 25% were seen once. Sequencing was carried out using blood. These receptors all come from a woman aged 25 to 39 with Graves' ophthalmopathy.

This chain connects TRBV28 to TRBJ2-7; D is perhaps TRBD2 (5 bases). The ends were cut back, 2 bases at V and 0 bases at J, with 14 bases in the middle. Germline assignment: CDR1 MDHEN and CDR2 SYDVKM. This CDR3 region has 16 residues. CDR3 in amino acids: CASSLLANQFSYEQYF. The CDR3 DNA follows: TGTGCCAGCAGTTTACTAGCCAACCAATTCTCCTACGAGCAGTACTTC.

The rearrangement uses TRBV12-3 or TRBV12-4 and TRBJ2-7; TRBD2 matches at 8 bases. V lost 5 bases, J lost 0 bases, and 9 bases stayed unmatched. The CDR3 has 16 residues. The CDR3 DNA is TGTGCCAGCAGTGCCGGACGGCGGGGGGCCTCCTACGAGCAGTACTTC. This gives the protein CASSAGRRGASYEQYF.

The sample holds many counts of this clonotype. The V call is TRBV18, the J call TRBJ1-1, with 9 bases aligning to TRBD1. V shed 6 bases and J 0 bases; nucleotides not matched to a gene: 8. The CDR3 loop spans 16 amino acids. Germline values: CDR1 KGHSH, CDR2 LQKENI. The CDR3 loop reads CASSMGQGVLNTEAFF. As DNA, the CDR3 is TGTGCCAGCTCGATGGGACAGGGAGTTCTGAACACTGAAGCTTTCTTT.

The chain combines TRBV12-3 or TRBV12-4 with TRBJ2-5, with D hard to call. The CDR3 contains 13 residues. Trimming stripped 1 base from V and 0 bases from J, with 3 bases between. CDR3 loop: CASSLVNQETQYF. As DNA, the CDR3 is TGTGCCAGCAGTTTAGTGAACCAAGAGACCCAGTACTTC.

This clonotype was observed many times. The chain combines TRBV7-9 with TRBJ1-2; possibly TRBD1 for D (5 bases). The CDR3 extends over 13 amino acids. The V and J ends lost 5 bases and 7 bases respectively, with 14 bases between them. Germline values: CDR1 SEHNR, CDR2 FQNEAQ (reference sequence). This CDR3 is CASSPGVGAGYTF. DNA of the CDR3: TGTGCCAGCAGCCCGGGCGTCGGGGCTGGCTACACCTTC. Full variable domain (rest looked up from reference TRBV7-9 and TRBJ1-2): DTGVSQNPRHKITKRGQNVTFRCDPISEHNRLYWYRQTLGQGPEFLTYFQNEAQLEKSRLLSDRFSAERPKGSFSTLEIQRTEQGDSAMYLCASSPGVGAGYTFGSGTRLTVV.

With regard to this clonotype: Being one base from a much bigger clone, this may be a read error. This chain links TRBV6-1 with TRBJ2-5; the D gene is possibly TRBD2 (6 bases). V dropped 7 bases and J dropped 2 bases, with 17 bases sitting between them. The CDR3 has 15 residues. The germline V gene has CDR1 MNHNS and CDR2 SASEGT. CDR3 bases: TGTGCCAGCACCCTCCCTATCGGGGGTCAAGAGACCCAGTACTTC. Translating it yields CASTLPIGGQETQYF.

The chain employs TRBV19 and TRBJ1-1; D is unresolved. Germline CDR1 is LNHDA and CDR2 is SQIVND (reference sequence). V gave up 7 bases and J gave up 0 bases, with 15 bases separating them. This CDR3 spans 15 amino acids. The DNA for the CDR3 is TGTGCCAGTAATCCCAGCTCGGCTTTGAACACTGAAGCTTTCTTT. Translating gives CASNPSSALNTEAFF.

The CDR3 reads CASRETPSAQPQHF. The DNA of the CDR3 is TGTGCCAGCCGGGAAACCCCCAGTGCTCAGCCCCAGCATTTT. V usage is TRBV27 and J usage is TRBJ1-5; D remains unclear. V was cut by 8 bases and J by 6 bases, with 17 bases left in between. The length of the CDR3 is 14 residues. Germline values: CDR1 MNHEY, CDR2 SMNVEV (reference sequence).

DNA of the CDR3: TGTGCCAGCAGACTGATCCGGGGACAGGGAGGGAATTACGAGCAGTACTTC. This gives the protein CASRLIRGQGGNYEQYF. The J gene is TRBJ2-7, the V gene TRBV6-1; 9 nucleotides line up with TRBD1. Germline V gene data show CDR1 as MNHNS and CDR2 as SASEGT. With V trimmed by 6 bases and J by 4 bases, 16 bases remained unmatched. The length of the CDR3 is 17 residues.

At least ten counts were recorded for this clonotype. This chain uses TRBV20-1 with TRBJ2-2, with D perhaps matching TRBD1 or TRBD2 (5 bases each). The CDR3 runs to 13 residues. CDR1 DFQATT and CDR2 SNEGSKA come from the germline V gene (reference sequence). CDR3 sequence: CVVGPRNTGELFF. Here the CDR3 DNA reads TGCGTCGTGGGACCGCGAAACACCGGGGAGCTGTTTTTT.

There are many counts of this clonotype. The chain is built from TRBV6-1 and TRBJ1-5, with D uncertain. Germline V gives CDR1 MNHNS, CDR2 SASEGT. V was cut by 4 bases and J by 2 bases, with 9 bases left in between. This CDR3 is 14 amino acids long. Here the CDR3 reads CASSGARGNQPQHF. The CDR3 DNA reads as TGTGCCAGCAGTGGGGCTCGGGGCAATCAGCCCCAGCATTTT.

The J gene is TRBJ2-7, the V gene TRBV4-2; D unresolved. The CDR3 consists of 14 residues. Trimming removed 0 bases at V and 2 bases at J, with 8 bases between. Germline CDR1 is LGHNA and CDR2 is YNFKEQ. The CDR3 nucleotides are TGTGCCAGCAGCCAAGATGGGAAGCCCTACGAGCAGTACTTC. It yields the protein CASSQDGKPYEQYF.

The J gene is TRBJ1-1, the V gene TRBV3-1, with 8 bases lining up with TRBD1. V was clipped by 4 bases and J by 5 bases; unmatched bases: 3. Germline lookup yields CDR1 LGHDT and CDR2 YNNKEL (reference sequence). This CDR3 has 13 amino acids. DNA for the CDR3: TGTGCCAGCAGCCGGACAGGGAGTACTGAAGCTTTCTTT. It codes for CASSRTGSTEAFF.

This clonotype was recorded at least ten times. The chain combines TRBV7-2 with TRBJ1-6, with 7 bases matching TRBD1. The V gene end was trimmed by 6 bases and the J gene end by 4 bases; junction bases not matched to a gene: 3. Germline assignment: CDR1 SGHTA and CDR2 FQGNSA. The CDR3 length is 14 residues. The CDR3 spells CASSSQGYNSPLHF. In DNA, the CDR3 is TGTGCCAGCAGTTCACAGGGGTATAATTCACCCCTCCACTTT.

There are many counts of this clonotype. V and J are TRBV12-3 or TRBV12-4 and TRBJ1-2, with 7 bases lining up with TRBD1. V was pared by 7 bases and J by 0 bases, with 8 bases of the junction left unmatched. This CDR3 has 15 amino acids. The CDR3 nucleotides are TGTGCCAGCACCTGGGGGGACAGATCTAACTATGGCTACACCTTC. Protein product: CASTWGDRSNYGYTF.

The chain carries TRBV6-1 and TRBJ1-5, with D tentatively TRBD1 (5 bases). Germline V gene data show CDR1 as MNHNS and CDR2 as SASEGT. The CDR3 runs 15 residues. V was pared by 2 bases and J by 2 bases, with 10 bases between. CDR3 sequence reads: CASSEYTRGNQPQHF. CDR3 DNA: TGTGCCAGCAGTGAATATACCAGGGGCAATCAGCCCCAGCATTTT.